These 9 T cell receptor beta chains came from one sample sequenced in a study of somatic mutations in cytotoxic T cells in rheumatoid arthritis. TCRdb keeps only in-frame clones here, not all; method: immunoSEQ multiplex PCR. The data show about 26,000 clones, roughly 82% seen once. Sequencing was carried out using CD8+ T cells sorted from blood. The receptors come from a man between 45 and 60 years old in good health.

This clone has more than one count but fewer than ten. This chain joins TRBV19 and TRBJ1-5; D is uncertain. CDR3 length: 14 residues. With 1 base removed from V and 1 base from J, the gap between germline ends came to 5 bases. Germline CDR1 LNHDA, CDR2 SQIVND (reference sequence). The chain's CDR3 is CASSIAHSNQPQHF. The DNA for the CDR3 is TGTGCCAGTAGTATAGCCCACAGCAATCAGCCCCAGCATTTT.

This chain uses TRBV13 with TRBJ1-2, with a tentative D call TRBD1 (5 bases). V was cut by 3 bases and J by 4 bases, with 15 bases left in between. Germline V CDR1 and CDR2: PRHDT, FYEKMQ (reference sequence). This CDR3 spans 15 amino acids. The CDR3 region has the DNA TGTGCCAGCAGCTTCGGTAGGGGCAGCGGCTATGGCTACACCTTC. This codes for CASSFGRGSGYGYTF.

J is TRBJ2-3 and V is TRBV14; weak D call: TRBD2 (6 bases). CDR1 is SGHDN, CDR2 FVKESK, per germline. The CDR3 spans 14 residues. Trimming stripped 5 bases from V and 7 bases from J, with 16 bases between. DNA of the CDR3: TGTGCCAGCAGCGAAGTACCGGGACTCAATACGCAGTATTTT. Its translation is CASSEVPGLNTQYF.

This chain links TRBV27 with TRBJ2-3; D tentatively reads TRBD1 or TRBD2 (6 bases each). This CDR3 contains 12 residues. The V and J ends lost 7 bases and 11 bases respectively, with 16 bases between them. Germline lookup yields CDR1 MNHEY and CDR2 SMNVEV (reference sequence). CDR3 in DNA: TGTGCCAGCACCCCAGGAGGGGGTGAGCAGTATTTT. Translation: CASTPGGGEQYF.

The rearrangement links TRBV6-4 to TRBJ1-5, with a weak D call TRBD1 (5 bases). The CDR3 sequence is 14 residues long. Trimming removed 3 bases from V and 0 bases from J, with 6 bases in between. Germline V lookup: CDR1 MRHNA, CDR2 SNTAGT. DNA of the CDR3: TGTGCCAGCAGTGAGACAGCTAGCAATCAGCCCCAGCATTTT. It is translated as CASSETASNQPQHF.

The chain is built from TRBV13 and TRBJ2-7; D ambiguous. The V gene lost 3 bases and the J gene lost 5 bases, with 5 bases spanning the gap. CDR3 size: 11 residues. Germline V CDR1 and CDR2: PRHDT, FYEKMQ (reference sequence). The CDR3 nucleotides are TGTGCCAGCAGCTTCCGGAACGAGCAGTACTTC. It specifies CASSFRNEQYF.

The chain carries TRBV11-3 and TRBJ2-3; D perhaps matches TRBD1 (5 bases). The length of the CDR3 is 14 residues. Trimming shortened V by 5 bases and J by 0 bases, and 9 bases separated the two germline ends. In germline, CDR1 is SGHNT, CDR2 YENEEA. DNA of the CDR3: TGTGCCAGCAGCCAAGGGGCTAGCACAGATACGCAGTATTTT. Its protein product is CASSQGASTDTQYF.

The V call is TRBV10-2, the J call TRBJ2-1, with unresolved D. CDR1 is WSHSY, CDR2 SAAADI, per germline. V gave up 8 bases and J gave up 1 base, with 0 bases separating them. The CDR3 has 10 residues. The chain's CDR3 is CASSYNEQFF. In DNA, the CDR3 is TGCGCCAGCTCCTACAATGAGCAGTTCTTC.

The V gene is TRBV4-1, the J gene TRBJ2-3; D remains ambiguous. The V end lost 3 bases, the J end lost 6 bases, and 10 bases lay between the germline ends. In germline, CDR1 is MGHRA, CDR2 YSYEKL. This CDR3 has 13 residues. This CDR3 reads CASSQTRLDTQYF. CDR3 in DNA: TGCGCCAGCAGCCAGACCAGACTGGATACGCAGTATTTT.